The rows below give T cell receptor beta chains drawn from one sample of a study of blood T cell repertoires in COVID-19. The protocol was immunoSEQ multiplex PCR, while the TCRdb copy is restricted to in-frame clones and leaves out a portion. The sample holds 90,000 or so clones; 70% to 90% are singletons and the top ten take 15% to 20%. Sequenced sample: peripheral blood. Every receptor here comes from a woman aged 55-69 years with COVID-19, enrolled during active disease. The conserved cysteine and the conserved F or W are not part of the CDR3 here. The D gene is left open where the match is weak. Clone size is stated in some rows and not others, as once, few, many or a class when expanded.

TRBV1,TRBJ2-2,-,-,TSSQEVPSGGHTGELF
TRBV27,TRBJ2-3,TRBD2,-,ASRTTGGAPDTQY
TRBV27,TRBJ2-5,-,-,ASSSSEETQY
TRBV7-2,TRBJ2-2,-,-,ASSLYQGAGELF
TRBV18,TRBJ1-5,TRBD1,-,ASSPGQGGPQPQH
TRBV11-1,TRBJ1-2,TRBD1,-,ASSLQGEINYGYT
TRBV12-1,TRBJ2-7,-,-,ASRARGVAYEQY
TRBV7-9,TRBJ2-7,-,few,ASSPALRGYEQY
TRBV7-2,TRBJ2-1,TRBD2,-,ASSLTGTSTPNEQF
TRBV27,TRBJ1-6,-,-,ASSAGYNSPLH
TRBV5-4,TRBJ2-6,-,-,ASSLAFQGTGANVLT
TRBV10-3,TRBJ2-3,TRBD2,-,AMSSGAADTQY
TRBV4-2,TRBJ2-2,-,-,ASSDGSRELF
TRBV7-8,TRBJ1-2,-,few,ASSFRLAGAIYGYT
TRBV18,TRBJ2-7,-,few,ASSPPSGTYEQY
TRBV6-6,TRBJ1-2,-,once,ASSLRGLDYGYT
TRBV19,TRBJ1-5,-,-,ASSIEGTPQH
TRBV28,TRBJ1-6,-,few,ASSPRVLLLSSYNSPLH
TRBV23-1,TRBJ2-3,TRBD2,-,ASSQATSGVTDTQY
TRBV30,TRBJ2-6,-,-,AWSVHSGANVLT
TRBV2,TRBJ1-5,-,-,ASSEIESGRQPQH
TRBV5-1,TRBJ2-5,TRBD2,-,ASTRAGLAGGPIGLETQY
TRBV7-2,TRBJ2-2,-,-,ASSLRGNTGELF
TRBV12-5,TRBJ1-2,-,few,ASARGSGDNGYT
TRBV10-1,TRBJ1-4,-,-,ASSERWTEPTNEKLF
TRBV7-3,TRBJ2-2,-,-,ASSSGSNTGELF
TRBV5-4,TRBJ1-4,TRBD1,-,ASSLQGAGEKLF
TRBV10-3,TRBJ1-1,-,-,AISEFSARRTEAF
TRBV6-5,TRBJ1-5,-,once,ASSFTGDSNQPQH
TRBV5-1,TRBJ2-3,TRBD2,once,ASSFLAGGTDTQY
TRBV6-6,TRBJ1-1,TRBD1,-,ASSPTGGGGNTEAF
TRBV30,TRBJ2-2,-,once,AWGGYRTNTGELF
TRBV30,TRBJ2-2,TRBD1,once,AWTSGQGVTGELF
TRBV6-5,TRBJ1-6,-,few,ASSYRQGSSPLH
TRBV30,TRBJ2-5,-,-,AWNPPSGTQY
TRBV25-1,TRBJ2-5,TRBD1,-,ASSGQDRGRSETQY
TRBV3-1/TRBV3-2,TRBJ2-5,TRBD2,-,ASSQVPGGSETQY
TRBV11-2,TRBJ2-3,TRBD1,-,ASTEGAGTSTDTQY
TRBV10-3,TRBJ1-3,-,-,AISDISRDSGNTIY
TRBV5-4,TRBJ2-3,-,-,ASSLWEEDTQY
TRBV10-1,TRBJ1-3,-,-,ASSAGSGNTIY
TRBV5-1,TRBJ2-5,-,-,ASSLAGGQETQY
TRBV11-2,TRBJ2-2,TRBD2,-,ASSFPTAGVRTGELF
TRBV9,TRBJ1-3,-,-,ASSDRGYSGNTIY
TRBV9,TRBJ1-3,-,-,ASSPATNSGNTIY